At least ten counts were recorded for the clone carrying this T cell receptor beta chain. The antigen is undetermined. CDR1 and CDR2 (germline): SGHDT, YYEEEE. The CDR3 length is 20 residues. Trimming took 1 base from V and 0 from J; bases not matched to a gene: 16. This entry comes from a study of T cell repertoires in cytomegalovirus infection. MiXCR, run by TCRdb on the reads, gives a single entry per CDR3 protein. There are about 490,000 distinct CDR3 sequences in the sample; about 10% occur only once, and about 10% lies in the top ten. Overall study results and limits: People with CMV and the relevant HLA were identified by cumulative public TCR beta family frequency. Across the ex vivo response, the dominant clonotypes were HLA-C-restricted CMV-specific TCR beta clonotypes.

This sequence joins TRBV5-6 and TRBJ1-5, with 7 nucleotides matching TRBD1. Sequencing input: PBMCs. This clonotype originated in a human donor in good health (CMV status not recorded). Some clones in this sample may be carry-over from other donors' samples. CDR3 in DNA: TGTGCCAGCAGCTTGCACGGAGAGGGGGACAGCGATTATAGCAATCAGCCCCAGCATTTT. It codes for CASSLHGEGDSDYSNQPQHF. Complete variable domain (other parts from reference TRBV5-6 and TRBJ1-5): DAGVTQSPTHLIKTRGQQVTLRCSPKSGHDTVSWYQQALGQGPQFIFQYYEEEERQRGNFPDRFSGHQFPNYSSELNVNALLLGDSALYLCASSLHGEGDSDYSNQPQHFGDGTRLSIL.